This passage covers 5 T cell receptor beta chains from one sample sequenced in a study of cytomegalovirus exposure and HLA in healthy donors. 13 Jbeta primers and 60 Vbeta primers were used for the PCR. Method: immunoSEQ multiplex PCR; TCRdb's copy keeps in-frame clones and lacks some. The data show about 130,000 clones, roughly two thirds seen once. The sample comprised PBMCs. The receptors shown here come from a man younger than 45 in good health and CMV-seropositive.

The DNA for the CDR3 is TGTGCCAGCAGCTTAGCCCAGGGGTTTCGAGCGGGACGCACAGATACGCAGTATTTT. Translation: CASSLAQGFRAGRTDTQYF. V usage is TRBV11-2 and J usage is TRBJ2-3, with D possibly TRBD2 on 7 matching bases. Trimming took 1 base from V and 1 from J, leaving 21 bases between them. The germline CDR1 and CDR2 sequences are SGHAT and FQNNGV. This CDR3 comprises 19 residues.

The chain uses TRBV29-1 and TRBJ2-1; TRBD2 aligns across 7 bases. In germline, CDR1 is SQVTM, CDR2 ANQGSEA. This CDR3 contains 14 residues. J lost 5 bases, V lost 1 base, and 5 bases had no gene match. The CDR3 here is CSVEASGYNNEQFF. CDR3 sequence (DNA): TGCAGCGTTGAAGCTAGCGGTTATAACAATGAGCAGTTCTTC.

The chain links TRBV21-1 to TRBJ1-5; the table gives TRBD1 as D, unverified against the DNA. TRBV21-1 is recorded as a pseudogene. This CDR3 has 16 amino acids. The CDR3 spells CASNPRTGPPVEPQHF. The CDR3 DNA reads as TGTGCCAGCAACCCGAGGACAGGACCTCCGGTCGAGCCCCAGCATTTT.

The V call is TRBV5-1, the J call TRBJ2-1, with TRBD1 matching over 7 bases. The CDR3 length is 15 residues. After removal of 0 bases from V and 3 bases from J, the junction contained 3 bases not matched to a gene. The germline CDR1 and CDR2 sequences are SGHRS and YFSETQ. In DNA, the CDR3 is TGCGCCAGCAGCTTGGGACAGGGCGACTACAATGAGCAGTTCTTC. Translating it yields CASSLGQGDYNEQFF.

This clone was seen a handful of times. The genes are TRBV7-9 and TRBJ2-5; possible D gene TRBD1, 6 bases. The germline gives CDR1 SEHNR, CDR2 FQNEAQ (reference sequence). The V gene lost 3 bases and the J gene lost 3 bases, with 14 bases spanning the gap. The CDR3 is made up of 15 amino acids. In DNA form, the CDR3 reads TGTGCCAGCAGCTTCCGCCCAGGGGACGAAGAGACCCAGTACTTC. This sequence encodes CASSFRPGDEETQYF.